This T cell receptor beta chain was documented in a study of T cell repertoires in cytomegalovirus infection. Study-wide background: CMV infection plus the matching HLA type was flagged by public TCR beta signatures. Findings of the study overall: Cumulative frequency (of public TCR beta family members) identified carriers of CMV plus the relevant HLA. The ex vivo response was dominated by HLA-C-restricted CMV-specific TCR beta clonotypes.

In TCRdb, the reads were re-called with MiXCR into one record per CDR3 protein. Among roughly 190,000 distinct CDR3 sequences listed, 8% to 10% were seen once. The germline gives CDR1 SGHVS, CDR2 FQNEAQ. V lost 6 bases and J 0 bases, leaving 15 bases between the germline ends. The CDR3 runs to 16 residues. This clonotype appeared many times. Its target is unknown. This clonotype was obtained from a human donor in good health (CMV status not recorded). Some clones in this sample may be carry-over from other donors' samples. This chain joins TRBV7-8 and TRBJ2-1; D tentatively reads TRBD1 or TRBD2 (5 bases each). Sequenced sample: PBMCs. CDR3 amino acids: CASRLEGTSSYNEQFF. CDR3 bases: TGTGCCAGCAGACTCGAGGGGACGAGCTCCTACAATGAGCAGTTCTTC.